This TCR beta chain was obtained from a study of radiotherapy plus CTLA-4 blockade in lung cancer. Overall study context: Patients showed objective responses in roughly 18% of cases, and disease control was achieved by under 40%.

The study, taken as a whole, reports: Reported findings show early blood T cell clone dynamics, with interferon-beta, best predicted response. Expansion in blood of tumor-derived TCR clones was seen after radiotherapy plus ipilimumab.

This clone showed up just a few times. The antigen remains unidentified. The table came from immunoSEQ multiplex PCR; TCRdb's copy has only in-frame clones and leaves some out. The data contain about 49,000 clones, around 77% of them seen just once; the ten biggest clones take up roughly 10%. With ipilimumab providing CTLA-4 blockade, focal radiation was administered to patients who had chemo-refractory metastatic non-small-cell lung cancer. CDR3 length equals 12 residues. The V and J ends lost 6 bases and 6 bases, in that order; junction bases with no gene match: 6. Germline V gene lookup returns CDR1 SQVTM and CDR2 ANQGSEA.

The input for sequencing was peripheral blood, taken from a patient treated with radiotherapy plus ipilimumab. The sequence was obtained from a human donor with non-small cell lung cancer who had stable disease on radiotherapy plus ipilimumab. J is TRBJ2-7 and V is TRBV29-1, with TRBD1 matching 9 bases. The CDR3 loop reads CSVQGQGGEQYV. In DNA form, the CDR3 reads TGCAGCGTCCAGGGACAGGGAGGCGAGCAGTACGTC.